The 30 T cell receptor beta chains presented below share a single source sample, sequenced in a study of T cells in Graves' hyperthyroidism and ophthalmopathy. Template material for amplifying TCR beta CDR3 regions consisted of RNA transcripts. First-round RT-PCR with HTBI primers amplified the TCR CDR3 region. MiXCR, run by TCRdb on the multiplex PCR reads, gives a single entry per CDR3 protein. The sample shows 560,000 or so distinct CDR3 sequences, just over 45% of them seen only once. Sequenced material: peripheral blood or thyroid tissue (not recorded which). The origin of the receptors is a woman aged 18-30 years with Graves' hyperthyroidism.

Comments on this clonotype: Sequence at one end of the junction differs from germline and may be a read error. The V and J genes are TRBV5-1 and TRBJ1-5, with 7 bases aligning to TRBD1. This CDR3 is 17 amino acids long. The germline gives CDR1 SGHRS, CDR2 YFSETQ. This chain's CDR3 is CASSLIGGRYSNQPQHF. DNA for the CDR3: TGTGCCAGCAGCTTAATAGGGGGCAGATATAGCAATCAGCCCCAGCATTTT.

The V call is TRBV29-1, the J call TRBJ2-7, with 8 nucleotides matching TRBD2. The V gene's germline CDR1 is SQVTM and CDR2 ANQGSEA. Trimming cost V 5 bases and J 1 base; bases outside gene matches: 10. The CDR3 spans 15 residues. The CDR3 loop is CSVIVSGSASYEQYF. Here the CDR3 DNA reads TGCAGCGTTATTGTCAGCGGGAGCGCTTCCTACGAGCAGTACTTC.

The chain employs TRBV25-1 and TRBJ1-1, with 7 bases that match TRBD1. CDR1 and CDR2 (germline): MGHDK, SYGVNS. J gave up 3 bases and V 4 bases, and 8 bases lay outside the gene matches. The CDR3 is made up of 15 amino acids. The CDR3 protein is CASSGLDRRDTEAFF. The CDR3 DNA follows: TGTGCCAGCAGTGGACTGGACAGGAGGGACACTGAAGCTTTCTTT.

Points on this clonotype: A much larger clonotype is one base distant, so this may be a read error. This rearrangement joins TRBV7-2 to TRBJ1-2, with D maybe TRBD1 (5 bases). The CDR3 has 14 amino acids. V was shortened by 1 base and J by 8 bases, with 14 bases between the two germline ends. Germline lookup yields CDR1 SGHTA and CDR2 FQGNSA. In nucleotides, the CDR3 is TGTGCCAGCAGCTTAGAGCGGGCTGGGGACGGCTACACCTTC. Protein product: CASSLERAGDGYTF. Full variable domain (outside the CDR3, taken from reference TRBV7-2 and TRBJ1-2): GAGVSQSPSNKVTEKGKDVELRCDPISGHTALYWYRQSLGQGLEFLIYFQGNSAPDKSGLPSDRFSAERTGGSVSTLTIQRTQQEDSAVYLCASSLERAGDGYTFGSGTRLTVV.

This clonotype came up once. The chain joins TRBV10-3 to TRBJ2-2; 9 positions match TRBD2. Per germline, CDR1 ENHRY and CDR2 SYGVKD. CDR3 length equals 13 residues. V was clipped by 7 bases and J by 6 bases; unmatched bases: 3. CDR3 residues: CAIKSGRSGELFF. The CDR3 coding sequence is TGTGCCATCAAAAGCGGGAGGTCCGGGGAGCTGTTTTTT.

Notes on this clonotype: A read error may produce the germline difference seen at one junction end. V and J are TRBV5-8 and TRBJ1-1, with TRBD1 matching over 9 bases. There are 15 residues in the CDR3. Germline V gene lookup returns CDR1 SGHTS and CDR2 YDEGEE. In DNA form, the CDR3 reads TGCGCCAGCACGCTTTACAGGGGGCCGGGCACTGAAGCTTTCTTT. It translates to CASTLYRGPGTEAFF.

This clonotype has a handful of counts. The rearrangement uses TRBV12-3 or TRBV12-4 and TRBJ1-5, with D tentatively TRBD1 (5 bases). V was trimmed by 7 bases and J by 4 bases, leaving 14 bases between them. CDR3 length equals 14 residues. The CDR3 loop reads CASTFGTANQPQHF. The CDR3 DNA reads TGTGCCAGCACCTTTGGGACGGCTAATCAGCCCCAGCATTTT.

This chain's CDR3 is CASSFRGDAYEQYF. In nucleotides, the CDR3 is TGTGCCAGCAGCTTCCGGGGCGATGCCTACGAGCAGTACTTC. The gene calls are TRBV7-6 and TRBJ2-7; D possibly uses TRBD1 or TRBD2 (5 bases each). V was shortened by 3 bases and J by 2 bases, with 11 bases between the two germline ends. The CDR3 is 14 residues long. Germline-derived CDR1 and CDR2 are SGHVS and FNYEAQ.

This clonotype was seen a few times. The DNA of the CDR3 is TGCGCCAGCAGCATCGACAGAATCTCCTACGAGCAGTACTTC. It yields the protein CASSIDRISYEQYF. This rearrangement joins TRBV5-1 to TRBJ2-7; D perhaps matches TRBD1 (5 bases). The CDR3 consists of 14 residues. The V end lost 4 bases, the J end lost 0 bases, and 11 bases lay between the germline ends. Germline-derived CDR1 and CDR2 are SGHRS and YFSETQ. Together with reference TRBV5-1 and TRBJ2-7, the CDR3 gives the full variable domain: KAGVTQTPRYLIKTRGQQVTLSCSPISGHRSVSWYQQTPGQGLQFLFEYFSETQRNKGNFPGRFSGRQFSNSRSEMNVSTLELGDSALYLCASSIDRISYEQYFGPGTRLTVT.

This clonotype has only a few counts. The V gene is TRBV7-7, the J gene TRBJ2-7, with a possible D match to TRBD1 (5 bases). Trimming took off 5 bases at V and 0 bases at J, with 17 bases between the two ends. CDR1 SSHAT and CDR2 FNYEAQ come from the germline V gene (reference sequence). This CDR3 is built from 16 residues. The CDR3: CASSPGYGEGSYEQYF. CDR3 nucleotide sequence: TGTGCCAGCAGCCCAGGGTATGGCGAAGGCTCCTACGAGCAGTACTTC.

The chain has TRBV20-1 and TRBJ2-5; D is unresolved. Trimming took off 3 bases at V and 3 bases at J, with 11 bases between the two ends. CDR3 length equals 13 residues. Germline loops: CDR1 DFQATT, CDR2 SNEGSKA (reference sequence). In DNA form, the CDR3 reads TGCAGTGCTAGTTCTGTTCCCAAAGAGACCCAGTACTTC. It translates to CSASSVPKETQYF.

In its sample, this clonotype was seen many times. The genes are TRBV7-8 and TRBJ2-2; D call uncertain. CDR1 is SGHVS and CDR2 is FQNEAQ in the germline V gene. The V gene lost 2 bases and the J gene lost 4 bases, with 5 bases spanning the gap. CDR3 length: 13 amino acids. In nucleotides, the CDR3 is TGTGCCAGCAGCTTATCTACCACCGGGGAGCTGTTTTTT. This translates into CASSLSTTGELFF.

In this sample, this clonotype turned up many times. The genes are TRBV2 and TRBJ1-1; a weak D match, TRBD1 (5 bases). This CDR3 is 14 amino acids long. Germline CDR1 and CDR2: SNHLY and FYNNEI. V gave up 4 bases and J gave up 1 base, with 10 bases separating them. The CDR3 nucleotides read TGTGCCAGCAGTGTCCAGGGAAGGAACACTGAAGCTTTCTTT. Its protein product is CASSVQGRNTEAFF.

In this sample, this clonotype turned up many times. V is TRBV7-2 and J is TRBJ2-7, with a weak D call TRBD2 (5 bases). CDR1 is SGHTA, CDR2 FQGNSA, per germline. The CDR3 covers 14 residues. V lost 2 bases and J 4 bases, leaving 12 bases between the germline ends. CDR3 sequence: CASSLWAGPYEQYF. In nucleotides, the CDR3 is TGTGCCAGCAGCTTATGGGCGGGCCCTTACGAGCAGTACTTC.

The chain uses TRBV2 and TRBJ2-5; D not certain. V lost 6 bases and J lost 0, with 14 bases in between. The CDR3 is 15 residues long. The V gene's germline CDR1 is SNHLY and CDR2 FYNNEI. CDR3 sequence: CASSVEDGHQETQYF. The CDR3 coding sequence is TGTGCCAGCAGCGTTGAAGATGGACACCAAGAGACCCAGTACTTC.

V usage is TRBV7-3 and J usage is TRBJ1-1, with D possibly TRBD1 on 5 matching bases. The CDR3 totals 14 residues. V was shortened by 0 bases and J by 3 bases, with 8 bases between the two germline ends. CDR1 SGHTA and CDR2 FQGTGA come from the germline V gene. The CDR3 region is CASSLTGGHTEAFF. The CDR3 nucleotides read TGTGCCAGCAGCTTAACGGGGGGACACACTGAAGCTTTCTTT.

The rearrangement links TRBV7-9 to TRBJ1-2, with 9 bases lining up with TRBD1. Losses at the gene ends were 6 bases for V and 10 bases for J; bases not matched to a gene: 15. The CDR3 is 15 residues long. Germline values: CDR1 SEHNR, CDR2 FQNEAQ (reference sequence). CDR3 region: CASSPSTGGWDDYTF. CDR3 sequence (DNA): TGTGCCAGCAGTCCGTCGACAGGGGGTTGGGATGACTACACCTTC.

The rearrangement links TRBV19 to TRBJ2-6; either TRBD1 or TRBD2 may supply D (5 bases each). Germline CDR1 LNHDA, CDR2 SQIVND (reference sequence). Trimming cost V 2 bases and J 2 bases, with 10 bases left between them. The length of the CDR3 is 16 residues. The CDR3 DNA sequence: TGTGCCAGTAGTATATTGGTGGGGGCTGGGGCCAACGTCCTGACTTTC. This codes for CASSILVGAGANVLTF.

This clonotype was seen a few times. The chain uses TRBV20-1 and TRBJ2-5; D might be TRBD1 (5 bases). The CDR3 length is 12 residues. Germline V gene lookup returns CDR1 DFQATT and CDR2 SNEGSKA (reference sequence). The V end was cut by 2 bases, the J end by 5 bases, with 9 bases between. CDR3 loop: CSARLGVETQYF. CDR3 DNA: TGCAGTGCTAGACTAGGGGTTGAGACCCAGTACTTC.

This clonotype turned up a few times. The chain has TRBV11-3 and TRBJ1-1, with D maybe TRBD1 (5 bases). The CDR3 is 19 amino acids. The V and J ends lost 1 base and 0 bases respectively, with 21 bases between them. Per the germline V gene, CDR1 is SGHNT and CDR2 is YENEEA. DNA for the CDR3: TGTGCCAGCAGCTTAGTAAGACGACAGAGGGGAGGCATGAACACTGAAGCTTTCTTT. Translation: CASSLVRRQRGGMNTEAFF.

This clonotype came up once. The germline gene is not matched at one end of the junction; a read error may be the cause. The chain carries TRBV10-2 and TRBJ2-5; TRBD1 aligns across 10 bases. There are 17 residues in the CDR3. CDR1 WSHSY and CDR2 SAAADI come from the germline V gene. The CDR3: CASSPGTGEAIQETQCF. CDR3 sequence (DNA): TGCGCCAGCAGCCCCGGGACAGGGGAGGCCATCCAAGAGACCCAGTGCTTC.

This clonotype was counted ten times or more. The chain recombines TRBV24-1 with TRBJ1-1; no clear D gene. Germline lookup yields CDR1 KGHDR and CDR2 SFDVKD. Trimming took 3 bases from V and 1 from J, leaving 5 bases between them. This CDR3 has 13 amino acids. This chain's CDR3 is CATSDLENTEAFF. Here the CDR3 DNA reads TGTGCCACCAGTGATCTGGAGAACACTGAAGCTTTCTTT.

The chain couples TRBV24-1 to TRBJ2-7; D gene ambiguous. Deletions cut 4 bases from V and 4 bases from J, with 7 bases between. Germline V gene sequence: CDR1 KGHDR, CDR2 SFDVKD. The CDR3 totals 12 residues. Here the CDR3 reads CATSDEEYEQYF. The CDR3 region has the DNA TGTGCCACCAGTGACGAGGAATACGAGCAGTACTTC.

The sample holds many counts of this clonotype. One end of the junction does not line up with germline, which may come from a read error. The rearrangement links TRBV2 to TRBJ2-7; D may match TRBD1 or TRBD2 (5 bases each). This CDR3 spans 11 amino acids. Germline assignment: CDR1 SNHLY and CDR2 FYNNEI. CDR3 loop: CASSPTGRGHF. For the CDR3, the DNA is TGTGCCAGCAGTCCCACCGGACGGGGCCACTTC.

Details on this clonotype: A single base separates this from a much larger clone, so it may be a read error. As the CDR3 is not closed by the conserved phenylalanine or tryptophan, this likely results from a read error. The gene calls are TRBV7-3 and TRBJ1-1; D might be TRBD1 (6 bases). Germline V gives CDR1 SGHTA, CDR2 FQGTGA. The CDR3 runs to 14 residues. The ends were cut back, 5 bases at V and 1 base at J, with 11 bases in the middle. The chain's CDR3 is CASSPGHQNTEAFS. CDR3 coding DNA: TGTGCCAGCAGCCCGGGACACCAGAACACTGAAGCTTTCTCT.

A single count supports this clonotype. The V call is TRBV18, the J call TRBJ1-1; no firm D call. V lost 2 bases and J 9 bases, leaving 16 bases between the germline ends. The CDR3 is 14 amino acids. The germline gives CDR1 KGHSH, CDR2 LQKENI. DNA of the CDR3: TGTGCCAGCTCACCAGCGGGGTCATACGGAAAAGCTTTCTTT. It encodes CASSPAGSYGKAFF.

The chain joins TRBV7-3 to TRBJ2-2; TRBD2 aligns across 12 bases. Germline CDR1 is SGHTA and CDR2 is FQGTGA. Trimming took 6 bases from V and 3 from J; bases not matched to a gene: 8. CDR3 length: 17 amino acids. In DNA form, the CDR3 reads TGTGCCAGCAGTTCCAGACTAGCGGGAGAGGACACCGGGGAGCTGTTTTTT. Residues: CASSSRLAGEDTGELFF. Full variable domain (outside the CDR3, taken from reference TRBV7-3 and TRBJ2-2): GAGVSQTPSNKVTEKGKYVELRCDPISGHTALYWYRQSLGQGPEFLIYFQGTGAADDSGLPNDRFFAVRPEGSVSTLKIQRTERGDSAVYLCASSSRLAGEDTGELFFGEGSRLTVL.

The rearrangement uses TRBV25-1 and TRBJ1-1; no clear D gene. The CDR3 has 12 amino acids. V gave up 8 bases and J gave up 12 bases, with 19 bases separating them. Germline V gene lookup returns CDR1 MGHDK and CDR2 SYGVNS. CDR3 DNA sequence: TGTGCCAGCTCACCACTTGGGTTGTCGCCTTTCTTT. Translating it yields CASSPLGLSPFF.

Note on this clonotype: A read error may be the cause here, since a much bigger clone is one base away. V usage is TRBV29-1 and J usage is TRBJ2-7; a weak D match, TRBD1 (7 bases). The V gene's germline CDR1 is SQVTM and CDR2 ANQGSEA. The ends were cut back, 6 bases at V and 3 bases at J, with 15 bases in the middle. This CDR3 is built from 13 residues. In DNA, the CDR3 is TGCAGCGTCATCCAGGGGGGAATCTACGAGCAGTACTTC. It is translated as CSVIQGGIYEQYF.

Concerning this clonotype: Compared with germline, one end of the junction differs, possibly owing to a read error. The J gene is TRBJ2-7, the V gene TRBV10-3; TRBD1 matches 9 bases. Looked up from germline, CDR1 is ENHRY and CDR2 is SYGVKD. The CDR3 length is 15 residues. CDR3: CATSETGTGTYEQYF. CDR3 DNA sequence: TGTGCCACCAGTGAAACGGGGACAGGGACCTACGAGCAGTACTTC.